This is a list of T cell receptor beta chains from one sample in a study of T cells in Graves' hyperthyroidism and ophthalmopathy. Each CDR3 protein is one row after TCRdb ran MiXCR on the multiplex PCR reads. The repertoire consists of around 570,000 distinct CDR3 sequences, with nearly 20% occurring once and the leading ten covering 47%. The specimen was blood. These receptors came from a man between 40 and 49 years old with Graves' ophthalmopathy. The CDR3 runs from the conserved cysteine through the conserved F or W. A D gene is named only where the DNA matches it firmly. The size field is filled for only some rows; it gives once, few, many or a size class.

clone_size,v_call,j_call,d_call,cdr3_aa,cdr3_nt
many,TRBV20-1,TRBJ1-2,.,CSGVRQPAYGYTF,TGCAGTGGGGTCCGGCAGCCGGCCTATGGCTACACCTTC
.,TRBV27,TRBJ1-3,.,CASSLSSTSNTIYF,TGTGCCAGCAGTTTATCCTCCACTTCGAACACCATATATTTT
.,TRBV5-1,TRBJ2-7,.,CASSPLTPGHLYEQYF,TGCGCCAGCAGCCCGCTCACACCGGGACACCTCTACGAGCAGTACTTC
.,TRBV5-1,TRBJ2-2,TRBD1,CASTQDRVGPTGELFF,TGCGCCAGCACCCAGGACAGGGTCGGACCCACCGGGGAGCTGTTTTTT
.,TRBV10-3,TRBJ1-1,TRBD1,CAIRESTGRITEAFF,TGTGCCATCAGGGAATCGACAGGGAGGATTACTGAAGCTTTCTTT
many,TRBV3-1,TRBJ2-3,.,CASSQGPSTDTQYF,TGTGCCAGCAGCCAAGGGCCCAGCACAGATACGCAGTATTTT
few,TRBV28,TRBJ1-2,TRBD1,CASSPPGQHSANYGYTF,TGTGCCAGCAGCCCACCGGGACAGCATTCCGCTAACTATGGCTACACCTTC
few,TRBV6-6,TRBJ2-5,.,CASSYSNSQETQYF,TGTGCCAGCAGTTACTCGAACAGCCAAGAGACCCAGTACTTC
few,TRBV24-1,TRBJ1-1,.,CATRRQPNTEAFF,TGTGCCACCAGGCGACAGCCGAACACTGAAGCTTTCTTT
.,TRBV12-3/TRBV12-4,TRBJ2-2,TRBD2,CASSLAGGPVTGELFF,TGTGCCAGCAGTTTAGCGGGAGGGCCCGTCACCGGGGAGCTGTTTTTT
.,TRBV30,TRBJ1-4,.,CAWSVQGTNEKLFF,TGTGCCTGGAGCGTGCAGGGGACTAATGAAAAACTGTTTTTT
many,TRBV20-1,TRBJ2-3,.,CSARDPMSTDTQYF,TGCAGTGCTAGAGACCCGATGAGCACAGATACGCAGTATTTT
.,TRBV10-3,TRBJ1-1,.,CAISGPGGGVAFF,TGTGCCATCAGTGGACCGGGCGGAGGGGTAGCTTTCTTT
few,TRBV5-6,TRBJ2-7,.,CASSFRGPEQYF,TGTGCCAGCAGCTTTAGGGGCCCCGAGCAGTACTTC
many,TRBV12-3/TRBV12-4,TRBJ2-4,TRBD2,CASRPWGGDWAKNIQYF,TGTGCCAGCAGACCCTGGGGAGGGGACTGGGCCAAAAACATTCAGTACTTC
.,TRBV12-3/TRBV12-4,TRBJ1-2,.,CASRQTGFYGYTF,TGTGCCAGCAGACAAACAGGGTTCTATGGCTACACCTTC
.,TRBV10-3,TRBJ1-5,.,CAISEETIQPQHF,TGTGCCATCAGTGAAGAGACAATTCAGCCCCAGCATTTT
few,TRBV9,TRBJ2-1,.,CASAGLRESYNEQFF,TGTGCCAGCGCCGGACTCCGCGAGTCTTACAATGAGCAGTTCTTC
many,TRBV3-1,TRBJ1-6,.,CASSQGEGISLHF,TGTGCCAGCAGCCAGGGGGAGGGGATATCCCTCCACTTT
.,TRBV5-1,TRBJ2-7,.,CASSLEGLEQYF,TGCGCCAGCAGCCTGGAGGGTCTCGAGCAGTACTTC
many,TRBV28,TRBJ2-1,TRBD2,CASSPLPGLAGNEQFF,TGTGCCAGCAGTCCACTCCCTGGACTAGCGGGAAATGAGCAGTTCTTC
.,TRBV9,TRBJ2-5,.,CASSVFQGTGQETQYF,TGTGCCAGCAGCGTCTTCCAGGGGACGGGCCAAGAGACCCAGTACTTC
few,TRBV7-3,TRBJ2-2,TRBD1,CASSSTHRGRNTGELFF,TGTGCCAGCAGCTCGACACACAGGGGGCGGAACACCGGGGAGCTGTTTTTT
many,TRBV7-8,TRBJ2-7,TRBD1,CASSLETGTGGYEQYF,TGTGCCAGCAGCTTAGAAACCGGGACAGGGGGTTACGAGCAGTACTTC
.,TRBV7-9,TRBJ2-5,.,CASSLIGGKTQYF,TGTGCCAGCAGCTTAATTGGGGGAAAGACCCAGTACTTC
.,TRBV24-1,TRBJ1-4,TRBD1,CATSDSTDPGQGSVTNEKLFF,TGTGCCACCAGTGATTCAACCGACCCCGGACAGGGAAGTGTTACTAATGAAAAACTGTTTTTT
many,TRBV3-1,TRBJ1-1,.,CASSQGAGRKAFF,TGTGCCAGCAGCCAAGGGGCAGGGCGGAAAGCTTTCTTT
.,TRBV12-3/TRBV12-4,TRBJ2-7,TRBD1,CASSYRWTGRYEQYF,TGTGCCAGCAGTTACCGCTGGACAGGGAGATACGAGCAGTACTTC
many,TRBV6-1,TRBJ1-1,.,CASSPLVRLNTEAFF,TGTGCCAGCAGCCCACTCGTCAGGCTGAACACTGAAGCTTTCTTT
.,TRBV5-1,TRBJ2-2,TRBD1,CASSIQGNGELFF,TGCGCCAGCAGCATACAGGGGAACGGGGAGCTGTTTTTT
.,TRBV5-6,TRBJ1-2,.,CASRAGSGWGYTF,TGTGCCAGCAGGGCTGGGTCCGGATGGGGCTACACCTTC
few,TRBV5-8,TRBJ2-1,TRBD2,CASSLSRLAGDYNEQFF,TGTGCCAGCAGCCTATCAAGGCTAGCGGGAGACTACAATGAGCAGTTCTTC
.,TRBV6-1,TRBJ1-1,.,CASSSRTVSMNTEAFF,TGTGCCAGCAGTTCCCGGACAGTTTCTATGAACACTGAAGCTTTCTTT
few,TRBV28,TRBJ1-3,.,CASSPKQASGNTIYF,TGTGCCAGCAGCCCCAAACAGGCCTCTGGAAACACCATATATTTT
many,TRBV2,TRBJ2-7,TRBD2,CASSERSGGPYEQYF,TGTGCCAGCAGTGAAAGGTCGGGGGGGCCCTACGAGCAGTACTTC
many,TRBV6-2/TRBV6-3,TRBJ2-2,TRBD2,CASSSVTSGNTGELFF,TGTGCCAGCAGTTCGGTGACTAGCGGGAACACCGGGGAGCTGTTTTTT
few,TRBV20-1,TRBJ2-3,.,CSALRQGSTDTQYF,TGCAGTGCGCTGCGTCAGGGAAGCACAGATACGCAGTATTTT
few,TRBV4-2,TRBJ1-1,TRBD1,CASSRPDRGAEAFF,TGTGCCAGCAGCCGCCCGGACAGGGGCGCTGAAGCTTTCTTT
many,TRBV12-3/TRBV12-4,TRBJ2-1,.,CASTKDGGAQEQFF,TGTGCCAGCACCAAAGACGGGGGAGCTCAGGAGCAGTTCTTC
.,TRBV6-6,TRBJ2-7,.,CASSYSRRGVVEQYF,TGTGCCAGCAGTTACTCTCGCAGGGGGGTGGTAGAGCAGTACTTC
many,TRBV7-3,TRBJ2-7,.,CASSLRGGTYEQYF,TGTGCCAGCAGCTTACGAGGGGGAACCTACGAGCAGTACTTC
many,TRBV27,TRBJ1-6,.,CASSSLRSSYNSPLHF,TGTGCCAGCAGTTCCCTAAGGAGCTCCTATAATTCACCCCTCCACTTT